These 31 T cell receptor beta chains were sequenced from one sample in a study of shared clonotypes between healthy human individuals. Here immunoSEQ multiplex PCR was the method, and the copy in TCRdb shows in-frame clones only, minus some. The sample contains about 2 million clones, less than 95% of which appear only once. CD45RO-negative, CCR7-positively selected cells formed the naive CD8 fraction, excluding terminally differentiated effector memory CD45RA+ cells. The sample taken for sequencing was naive CD8+ T cells sorted from blood. The receptors stem from a man aged 18 to 30 in good health.

The chain employs TRBV4-3 and TRBJ1-2, with a possible D match to TRBD1 (6 bases). Trimming shortened V by 4 bases and J by 3 bases, and 21 bases separated the two germline ends. This CDR3 contains 17 residues. Germline lookup yields CDR1 LGHNA and CDR2 YSLEER. As DNA, the CDR3 is TGCGCCAGCAGCCCCGACAGGAGCCCCGGAACCTACTATGGCTACACCTTC. This codes for CASSPDRSPGTYYGYTF.

J is TRBJ2-4 and V is TRBV6-1, with D maybe TRBD1 (6 bases). The CDR3 length is 17 residues. Germline CDR1 is MNHNS and CDR2 is SASEGT. Between the trimmed V and J ends, which lost 1 base and 7 bases, there was a span of 20 bases. The CDR3 region has the DNA TGTGCCAGCAGTGAAGACAGGGATTGGATATACCGTAACATTCAGTACTTC. Translating it yields CASSEDRDWIYRNIQYF.

This chain links TRBV5-1 with TRBJ2-2; D remains unclear. Germline V lookup: CDR1 SGHRS, CDR2 YFSETQ. Between the trimmed V and J ends, which lost 0 bases and 0 bases, there was a span of 9 bases. The CDR3 is 16 amino acids. The CDR3 nucleotides read TGCGCCAGCAGCTTGGATCCCAGTCCGAACACCGGGGAGCTGTTTTTT. It encodes CASSLDPSPNTGELFF.

V gene TRBV13 combines with J gene TRBJ2-7; 10 positions match TRBD2. This CDR3 comprises 15 residues. The germline CDR1 and CDR2 sequences are PRHDT and FYEKMQ (reference sequence). V shed 1 base, J shed 7 bases, and the junction held 7 bases outside the gene matches. The CDR3 DNA follows: TGTGCCAGCAGCTTAGTGGCTAGCGGGAGTGGGGAGCAGTACTTC. Encoded protein: CASSLVASGSGEQYF.

J is TRBJ1-1 and V is TRBV27; 7 nucleotides align to TRBD1. The CDR3 is 17 amino acids. Germline V gene sequence: CDR1 MNHEY, CDR2 SMNVEV (reference sequence). V lost 3 bases to trimming and J lost 2 bases; unmatched junction nucleotides: 12. CDR3 protein: CASSFMAGGVLNTEAFF. The CDR3 nucleotides are TGTGCCAGCAGTTTTATGGCAGGGGGGGTGTTAAACACTGAAGCTTTCTTT.

This chain joins TRBV30 and TRBJ1-2; D gene unclear. V was trimmed by 2 bases and J by 8 bases, leaving 12 bases between them. The CDR3 is made up of 12 amino acids. CDR1 is GTSNPN, CDR2 SVGIG, per germline (reference sequence). CDR3 coding DNA: TGTGCCTGGAGTCTGGAGGGTGGAGGCTACACCTTC. It encodes CAWSLEGGGYTF.

With regard to this clone: At one end, the junction sequence differs from germline, possibly due to a read error. The chain recombines TRBV7-9 with TRBJ1-5, with 8 bases that match TRBD1. The CDR3 consists of 15 residues. Germline assignment: CDR1 SEHNR and CDR2 FQNEAQ (reference sequence). The CDR3, as DNA: TGTGCCAGCAGCTCCGCGGACAGGGACAATCAGCCTCAGCATTTT. It codes for CASSSADRDNQPQHF.

The chain carries TRBV27 and TRBJ2-4; 14 bases align to TRBD2. The CDR3 length is 17 residues. Losses at the gene ends were 6 bases for V and 5 bases for J; bases not matched to a gene: 9. Per germline, CDR1 MNHEY and CDR2 SMNVEV (reference sequence). CDR3 nucleotides: TGTGCCAGCAGACTACCCCGGACTAGCGGGAGGCAAAACATTCAGTACTTC. This codes for CASRLPRTSGRQNIQYF.

CDR3 bases: TGTGCCAGCAGTTTATCCCCGTTGGGGGGGGAGTTCTTC. It yields the protein CASSLSPLGGEFF. This chain joins TRBV27 and TRBJ2-1; TRBD2 agrees at 7 bases. The J segment lost 14 bases and the V segment lost 0 bases, leaving 7 bases of the junction unmatched. The CDR3 is 13 residues long. CDR1 is MNHEY, CDR2 SMNVEV, per germline (reference sequence).

This clone was seen just once. The V and J genes are TRBV28 and TRBJ1-1, with TRBD1 matching 7 bases. The CDR3 is 15 amino acids. Germline loops: CDR1 MDHEN, CDR2 SYDVKM. The V segment lost 4 bases and the J segment 3 bases; nucleotides outside the gene matches: 8. This chain's CDR3 is CASSSYRGAHTEAFF. The DNA of the CDR3 is TGTGCCAGCAGTTCCTACAGGGGCGCCCACACTGAAGCTTTCTTT.

The rearrangement uses TRBV15 and TRBJ2-5, with 10 bases aligning to TRBD2. V lost 7 bases and J lost 0; bases outside the gene matches: 11. CDR1 LNHNV and CDR2 YYDKDF come from the germline V gene (reference sequence). The length of the CDR3 is 17 residues. Here the CDR3 reads CATMVVWTSGDQETQYF. The CDR3 bases are TGTGCCACCATGGTTGTGTGGACTAGCGGCGACCAAGAGACCCAGTACTTC.

This clone appeared once. This rearrangement joins TRBV19 to TRBJ1-1, with D perhaps matching TRBD1 (6 bases). This CDR3 comprises 15 residues. V was pared by 3 bases and J by 1 base, with 12 bases between. From germline, CDR1 is LNHDA and CDR2 SQIVND (reference sequence). For the CDR3, the DNA is TGTGCCAGTAGTATCAGACAGGAGAGGAACACTGAAGCTTTCTTT. Amino acids: CASSIRQERNTEAFF.

The chain recombines TRBV4-1 with TRBJ2-6; 7 bases fit TRBD1. Germline assignment: CDR1 MGHRA and CDR2 YSYEKL. CDR3 size: 18 residues. Germline trimming cut 8 bases from V and 1 base from J; bases unmatched to any gene: 14. Written as DNA, the CDR3 is TGCGCCAGCTGTCCGTGGGCAGGGGGTGGTTCTGGGGCCAACGTCCTGACTTTC. This sequence encodes CASCPWAGGGSGANVLTF.

This chain uses TRBV11-3 with TRBJ1-1; possible D gene TRBD1, 5 bases. The CDR3 extends over 16 amino acids. Looked up from germline, CDR1 is SGHNT and CDR2 is YENEEA. V lost 5 bases and J lost 0, with 16 bases in between. In DNA form, the CDR3 reads TGTGCCAGCAGCCTCAAAGGGGTTATAATGAACACTGAAGCTTTCTTT. Translation: CASSLKGVIMNTEAFF.

The chain couples TRBV4-1 to TRBJ2-3, with D unclear. V shed 1 base and J shed 1 base, with 12 bases lying between them. The CDR3 loop spans 16 amino acids. The germline CDR1 and CDR2 sequences are MGHRA and YSYEKL. For the CDR3, the DNA is TGCGCCAGCAGCCAAGGGTATAAGGTGGGCACAGATACGCAGTATTTT. It is translated as CASSQGYKVGTDTQYF.

The V gene is TRBV29-1, the J gene TRBJ1-1; 7 bases are a match to TRBD1. V shed 6 bases and J 2 bases; nucleotides not matched to a gene: 6. This CDR3 spans 13 amino acids. Germline loops: CDR1 SQVTM, CDR2 ANQGSEA. As DNA, the CDR3 is TGCAGCGTCGAGACAGGGCCTAACACTGAAGCTTTCTTT. Translation gives CSVETGPNTEAFF. Variable domain in full (rest from reference TRBV29-1 and TRBJ1-1): SAVISQKPSRDICQRGTSLTIQCQVDSQVTMMFWYRQQPGQSLTLIATANQGSEATYESGFVIDKFPISRPNLTFSTLTVSNMSPEDSSIYLCSVETGPNTEAFFGQGTRLTVV.

The rearrangement links TRBV7-9 to TRBJ1-2; TRBD1 matches at 7 bases. CDR3 length: 14 amino acids. Germline V gene sequence: CDR1 SEHNR, CDR2 FQNEAQ (reference sequence). V gave up 6 bases and J gave up 3 bases; unmatched junction bases: 7. DNA of the CDR3: TGTGCCAGCAGTATAACAGGGGATCACTATGGCTACACCTTC. It specifies CASSITGDHYGYTF.

The genes are TRBV7-9 and TRBJ1-2; 10 bases align to TRBD1. The germline V gene encodes CDR1 SEHNR and CDR2 FQNEAQ (reference sequence). The CDR3 sequence is 15 residues long. J was trimmed by 2 bases and V by 5 bases; bases with no gene match: 5. CDR3 in DNA: TGTGCCAGCAGCCAGGGGACAGGGGAAAACTATGGCTACACCTTC. As protein: CASSQGTGENYGYTF.

This rearrangement joins TRBV30 to TRBJ1-6; 10 bases map to TRBD1. V was clipped by 5 bases and J by 6 bases; unmatched bases: 7. Germline V gives CDR1 GTSNPN, CDR2 SVGIG (reference sequence). The CDR3 extends over 15 amino acids. The DNA of the CDR3 is TGTGCCTGGGAGGTGGGGACAGGGGCTAATTCACCCCTCCACTTT. As protein: CAWEVGTGANSPLHF.

Worth noting for this clone: Other DNA sequences in this sample translate to the same CDR3. The rearrangement links TRBV4-1 to TRBJ2-7; 8 nucleotides agree with TRBD1. The germline CDR1 and CDR2 sequences are MGHRA and YSYEKL. The CDR3 has 15 residues. V lost 0 bases and J lost 4; bases outside the gene matches: 5. CDR3 in DNA: TGCGCCAGCAGCCAAGAAGGACAGGGTGGGTACGAGCAGTACTTC. This encodes CASSQEGQGGYEQYF.

V usage is TRBV15 and J usage is TRBJ1-5; D uncertain. This CDR3 is built from 13 residues. Trimming removed 0 bases at V and 11 bases at J, with 11 bases between. The germline V gene encodes CDR1 LNHNV and CDR2 YYDKDF (reference sequence). CDR3 residues: CATSRDGTQAQHF. The CDR3 bases are TGTGCCACCAGCAGAGATGGTACCCAAGCCCAGCATTTT.

J is TRBJ1-1 and V is TRBV11-2; D might be TRBD1 (5 bases). The V gene's germline CDR1 is SGHAT and CDR2 FQNNGV. CDR3 length: 14 residues. V lost 4 bases and J lost 0, with 9 bases in between. Written as DNA, the CDR3 is TGTGCCAGCAGCTGGGGGAACTTGAACACTGAAGCTTTCTTT. Its translation is CASSWGNLNTEAFF.

The chain employs TRBV29-1 and TRBJ2-7, with D hard to call. The length of the CDR3 is 11 residues. V dropped 6 bases and J dropped 7 bases, with 13 bases sitting between them. CDR1 and CDR2 from the germline V gene are SQVTM and ANQGSEA. In DNA, the CDR3 is TGCAGCGTCGTTGTTGGCTGGGAGCAGTACTTC. Translated, it gives CSVVVGWEQYF.

V usage is TRBV13 and J usage is TRBJ2-3, with a possible D match to TRBD1 (5 bases). Trimming shortened V by 5 bases and J by 2 bases, and 11 bases separated the two germline ends. Germline V gene data show CDR1 as PRHDT and CDR2 as FYEKMQ (reference sequence). There are 14 residues in the CDR3. In DNA, the CDR3 is TGTGCCAGCAGCCAGGGTCGCCTCACAGATACGCAGTATTTT. Amino acids: CASSQGRLTDTQYF.

The J gene is TRBJ1-1, the V gene TRBV13; D possibly corresponds to TRBD1 (6 bases). Germline lookup yields CDR1 PRHDT and CDR2 FYEKMQ (reference sequence). V shed 5 bases and J shed 1 base, with 11 bases lying between them. There are 14 residues in the CDR3. CDR3 nucleotides: TGTGCCAGCAGCCCCGAGGGGGGGAACACTGAAGCTTTCTTT. Protein: CASSPEGGNTEAFF.

The rearrangement uses TRBV27 and TRBJ2-3; D is perhaps TRBD2 (5 bases). With 4 bases removed from V and 5 bases from J, the gap between germline ends came to 16 bases. The CDR3 spans 15 residues. In germline, CDR1 is MNHEY, CDR2 SMNVEV (reference sequence). DNA for the CDR3: TGTGCCAGCAGTTCATCTATCGGACTGGTAGATACGCAGTATTTT. It yields the protein CASSSSIGLVDTQYF.

The rearrangement uses TRBV6-1 and TRBJ2-5, with D possibly matching TRBD1 (5 bases). Germline V CDR1 and CDR2: MNHNS, SASEGT. The ends were cut back, 6 bases at V and 3 bases at J, with 17 bases in the middle. The length of the CDR3 is 15 residues. CDR3 loop: CASRGRLDRKETQYF. CDR3 nucleotides: TGTGCCAGCAGGGGAAGACTTGACAGAAAAGAGACCCAGTACTTC.

The chain recombines TRBV4-3 with TRBJ2-7, with D perhaps matching TRBD1 or TRBD2 (5 bases each). Germline loops: CDR1 LGHNA, CDR2 YSLEER. The CDR3 is 14 amino acids. V lost 1 base and J lost 4, with 11 bases in between. CDR3 sequence: CASSQVDGTYEQYF. CDR3 DNA: TGCGCCAGCAGCCAAGTAGATGGGACGTACGAGCAGTACTTC.

CDR3 protein: CASSLGVVGLNYGYTF. The CDR3 nucleotides are TGTGCCAGCAGCTTAGGCGTGGTCGGACTTAACTATGGCTACACCTTC. V gene TRBV13 combines with J gene TRBJ1-2; D unresolved. The germline V and J ends were trimmed by 0 bases and 1 base, with 12 bases remaining between them. Germline CDR1 reads PRHDT; CDR2 reads FYEKMQ (reference sequence). This CDR3 region has 16 residues.

The J gene is TRBJ2-1, the V gene TRBV29-1; TRBD1 agrees at 9 bases. The germline V gene encodes CDR1 SQVTM and CDR2 ANQGSEA. The CDR3 loop spans 13 amino acids. Trimming removed 5 bases from V and 6 bases from J; junction bases left unmatched: 5. The CDR3 DNA reads TGCAGCGTTTGGACAGGGGCTGGCAATGAGCAGTTCTTC. This translates into CSVWTGAGNEQFF.

The chain carries TRBV9 and TRBJ2-7; the D call may be TRBD1 or TRBD2 (5 bases each). This CDR3 comprises 14 residues. V shed 3 bases and J shed 1 base, with 11 bases lying between them. Per the germline V gene, CDR1 is SGDLS and CDR2 is YYNGEE. The CDR3, as DNA: TGTGCCAGCAGCGAAAGGGACGGTTCCTACGAGCAGTACTTC. Translating it yields CASSERDGSYEQYF.